This TCR beta chain derives from a study of blood T cell repertoires in COVID-19. Clinical history as reported by participants underpinned cohort assignment. Recovered status applied to Cohort 3 donors who had two consecutive negative PCRs. It also applied to those with clearance or with symptom resolution. Profiled with immunoSEQ multiplex PCR; TCRdb holds only in-frame clones, not every one. The data show roughly 500,000 clones, roughly 90% seen once. Trimming cost V 5 bases and J 5 bases, with 10 bases left between them. The V gene's germline CDR1 is SGHDN and CDR2 FVKESK. The CDR3 extends over 13 amino acids.

The clonotype comes from a middle-aged woman who had recovered from COVID-19. Sequencing was done on a sample of PBMCs or T cells enriched from blood (not recorded which). The chain couples TRBV14 to TRBJ2-1, with D tentatively TRBD2 (5 bases). Here the CDR3 reads CASSFRTHNEQFF. For the CDR3, the DNA is TGTGCCAGCAGCTTTAGGACTCACAATGAGCAGTTCTTC.